This T cell receptor (beta chain) derives from a study of T cell responses to AZD1222 COVID-19 vaccine. Assay used: immunoSEQ multiplex PCR; TCRdb lists only in-frame clones, some missing. Here the sample spans 100,000 or so clones, around 83% being singletons. As to this clone: The antigen remains unidentified.

Study-wide results and caveats: Targets within unmutated variant regions were reportedly found for nearly half of spike-specific TCRs. White British people made up most donors, females outnumbered males, and clonal diversity was possibly underestimated. Spike-specific TCR repertoires showed rising breadth and depth after two AZD1222 doses.

V dropped 5 bases and J dropped 6; count of bases not matched to a gene: 3. CDR1 is MRHNA and CDR2 is SNTAGT in the germline V gene. This CDR3 comprises 13 residues. Sequenced here: peripheral blood, sampled on day 0 of AZD1222 vaccination. The sequence was collected from an adult in good health. The rearrangement joins TRBV6-4 to TRBJ2-7, with 11 bases fitting TRBD1. CDR3 nucleotide sequence: TGTGCCAGCAGTCGGGACAGGGGGGGCGAGCAGTACTTC. Its translation is CASSRDRGGEQYF.